These 10 T cell receptor beta chains were all obtained from the same sample, sequenced in a study of blood T cell repertoires in COVID-19. Only in-frame clones appear in the TCRdb table, and some are missing; sequencing was by immunoSEQ multiplex PCR. This sample has fewer than 450,000 clones; 70% to 90% occur once, and the top ten carry 10% to 15%. What was sequenced was peripheral blood. Every receptor here comes from a woman in her forties or fifties with COVID-19, enrolled during active disease.

Only a few counts were recorded for this clone. Other DNA variants within this sample encode the same CDR3. The V and J genes are TRBV3-1 (or the pseudogene TRBV3-2) and TRBJ1-5, with D unclear. Germline V gene data show CDR1 as LGHDT and CDR2 as YNNKEL (reference sequence). This CDR3 has 12 residues. Trimming removed 2 bases at V and 6 bases at J, with 5 bases between. CDR3 in amino acids: CASSQRGQPQHF. The CDR3 DNA sequence: TGTGCCAGCAGCCAACGGGGTCAGCCCCAGCATTTT.

The V call is TRBV7-9, the J call TRBJ1-2, with D perhaps matching TRBD1 (6 bases). The V gene lost 5 bases and the J gene lost 4 bases, with 14 bases spanning the gap. This CDR3 is 14 amino acids long. In germline, CDR1 is SEHNR, CDR2 FQNEAQ (reference sequence). CDR3 DNA: TGTGCCAGCAGCCCCGTGGGGGCAGGCTATGGCTACACCTTC. Its protein product is CASSPVGAGYGYTF.

The V call is TRBV19, the J call TRBJ1-5; D might be TRBD1 (6 bases). This CDR3 comprises 15 residues. Trimming shortened V by 3 bases and J by 4 bases, and 13 bases separated the two germline ends. Germline-derived CDR1 and CDR2 are LNHDA and SQIVND (reference sequence). The CDR3 DNA reads TGTGCCAGTAGTATGGTTTGGCAGGGGAATCAGCCCCAGCATTTT. Encoded protein: CASSMVWQGNQPQHF.

The chain combines TRBV9 with TRBJ2-7, with TRBD1 identical over 8 bases. V trimming: 3 bases; J trimming: 4 bases; junction bases outside the gene matches: 6. This CDR3 region has 14 residues. Germline CDR1 is SGDLS and CDR2 is YYNGEE. For the CDR3, the DNA is TGTGCCAGCAGCGCCGGGACAGGAGGGTACGAGCAGTACTTC. Translation: CASSAGTGGYEQYF.

The chain recombines TRBV7-2 with TRBJ1-1; D is uncertain. Trimming took off 0 bases at V and 4 bases at J, with 9 bases between the two ends. Germline CDR1 and CDR2: SGHTA and FQGNSA. The CDR3 covers 14 residues. DNA of the CDR3: TGTGCCAGCAGCTTAGCGCGCGATAGCACTGAAGCTTTCTTT. Amino acid sequence: CASSLARDSTEAFF.

This chain connects TRBV5-1 to TRBJ2-3; 12 bases agree with TRBD2. Germline V lookup: CDR1 SGHRS, CDR2 YFSETQ. V lost 6 bases to trimming and J lost 1 base; unmatched junction nucleotides: 3. The CDR3 covers 15 residues. In DNA, the CDR3 is TGCGCCAGCACTTGGACTAGCGGGGGCACAGATACGCAGTATTTT. As protein: CASTWTSGGTDTQYF.

This clone occurred a few times. This chain uses TRBV5-6 with TRBJ2-5, with D possibly being TRBD2 (5 bases). V was cut by 2 bases and J by 0 bases, with 14 bases left in between. The germline V gene has CDR1 SGHDT and CDR2 YYEEEE. The CDR3 contains 16 residues. CDR3 coding DNA: TGTGCCAGCAGCTTAGACGGACTTTCGTACCAAGAGACCCAGTACTTC. The encoded protein is CASSLDGLSYQETQYF.

The CDR3 DNA sequence: TGTGCCAGCAGTGAAGGACAGCCTAGCACAGATACGCAGTATTTT. It translates to CASSEGQPSTDTQYF. The chain couples TRBV2 to TRBJ2-3; a weak D match, TRBD1 (5 bases). Germline V gene data show CDR1 as SNHLY and CDR2 as FYNNEI. V lost 1 base, J lost 0 bases, and 8 bases lay in between. The CDR3 length is 15 residues.

There are many counts of this clone. The gene calls are TRBV10-2 and TRBJ2-5; the D gene is possibly TRBD2 (6 bases). With 6 bases removed from V and 5 bases from J, the gap between germline ends came to 13 bases. The CDR3 consists of 13 residues. Looked up from germline, CDR1 is WSHSY and CDR2 is SAAADI. This chain's CDR3 is CASRGWGVETQYF. CDR3 DNA: TGCGCCAGCAGGGGGTGGGGGGTCGAGACCCAGTACTTC.

This chain links TRBV6-5 with TRBJ2-1; 9 bases map to TRBD1. Trimming at V came to 6 bases and at J to 9 bases, leaving 6 bases not matched to a gene. Germline CDR1 and CDR2: MNHEY and SVGAGI. The CDR3 consists of 13 residues. CDR3: CASSRDREFEQFF. For the CDR3, the DNA is TGTGCCAGCAGCCGGGACAGGGAATTTGAGCAGTTCTTC.